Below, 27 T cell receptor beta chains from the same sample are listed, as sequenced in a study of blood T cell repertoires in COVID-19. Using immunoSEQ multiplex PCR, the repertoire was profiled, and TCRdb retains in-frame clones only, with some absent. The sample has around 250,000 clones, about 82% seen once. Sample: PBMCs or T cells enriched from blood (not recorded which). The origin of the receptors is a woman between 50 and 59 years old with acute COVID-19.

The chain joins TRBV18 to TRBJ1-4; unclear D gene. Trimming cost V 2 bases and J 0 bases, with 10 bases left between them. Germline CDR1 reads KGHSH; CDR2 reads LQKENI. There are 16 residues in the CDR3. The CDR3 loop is CASSPIAPPTNEKLFF. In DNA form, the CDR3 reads TGTGCCAGCTCACCAATAGCTCCGCCAACTAATGAAAAACTGTTTTTT.

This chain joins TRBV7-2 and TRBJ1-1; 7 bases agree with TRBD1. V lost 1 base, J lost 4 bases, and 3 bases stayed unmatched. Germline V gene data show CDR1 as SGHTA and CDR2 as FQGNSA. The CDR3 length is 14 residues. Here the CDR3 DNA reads TGTGCCAGCAGCTTAGGCAGGGGGGCCACTGAAGCTTTCTTT. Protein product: CASSLGRGATEAFF.

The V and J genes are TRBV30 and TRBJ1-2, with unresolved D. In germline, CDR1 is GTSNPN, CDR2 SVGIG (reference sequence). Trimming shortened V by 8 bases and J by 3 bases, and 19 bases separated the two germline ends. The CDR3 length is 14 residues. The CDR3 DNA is TGTGCCGCGACGAGGGTGGCGGAGGACTATGGCTACACCTTC. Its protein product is CAATRVAEDYGYTF.

The CDR3 here is CASSELRSTGEKLFF. The CDR3 nucleotides are TGTGCCAGCAGTGAATTACGGTCGACAGGGGAAAAACTGTTTTTT. The chain has TRBV25-1 and TRBJ1-4; 7 bases match TRBD1. CDR3 length equals 15 residues. V was pared by 1 base and J by 8 bases, with 7 bases of the junction left unmatched. Germline V lookup: CDR1 MGHDK, CDR2 SYGVNS.

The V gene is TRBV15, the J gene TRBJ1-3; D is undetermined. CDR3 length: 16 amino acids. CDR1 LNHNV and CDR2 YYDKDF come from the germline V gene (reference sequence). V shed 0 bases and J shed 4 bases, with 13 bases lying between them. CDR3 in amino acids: CATSRDRVTPGNTIYF. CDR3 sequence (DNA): TGTGCCACCAGCAGAGATCGGGTGACTCCGGGAAACACCATATATTTT.

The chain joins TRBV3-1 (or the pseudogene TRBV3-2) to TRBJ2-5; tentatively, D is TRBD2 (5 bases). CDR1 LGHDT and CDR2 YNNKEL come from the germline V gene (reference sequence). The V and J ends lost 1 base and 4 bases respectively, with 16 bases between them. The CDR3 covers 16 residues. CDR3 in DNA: TGTGCCAGCAGCCAAGCCGGAAGGCGCGAGGGAGAGACCCAGTACTTC. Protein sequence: CASSQAGRREGETQYF.

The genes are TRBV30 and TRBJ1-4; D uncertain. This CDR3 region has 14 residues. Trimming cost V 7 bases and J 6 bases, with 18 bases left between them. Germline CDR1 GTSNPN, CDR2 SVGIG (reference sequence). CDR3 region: CAFTSLPRHEKLFF. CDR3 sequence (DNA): TGTGCCTTCACATCACTGCCGAGGCATGAAAAACTGTTTTTT.

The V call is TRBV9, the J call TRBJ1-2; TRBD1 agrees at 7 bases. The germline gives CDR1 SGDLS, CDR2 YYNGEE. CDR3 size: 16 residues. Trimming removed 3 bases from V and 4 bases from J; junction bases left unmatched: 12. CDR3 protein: CASSGTPGGGSYGYTF. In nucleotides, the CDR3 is TGTGCCAGCAGCGGGACACCCGGAGGGGGCTCCTATGGCTACACCTTC.

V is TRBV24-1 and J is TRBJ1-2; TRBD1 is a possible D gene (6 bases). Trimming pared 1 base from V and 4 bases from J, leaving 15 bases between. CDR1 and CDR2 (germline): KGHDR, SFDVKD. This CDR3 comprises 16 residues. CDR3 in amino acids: CATSDFGAPGAYGYTF. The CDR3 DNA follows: TGTGCCACCAGTGATTTTGGAGCTCCAGGGGCCTATGGCTACACCTTC.

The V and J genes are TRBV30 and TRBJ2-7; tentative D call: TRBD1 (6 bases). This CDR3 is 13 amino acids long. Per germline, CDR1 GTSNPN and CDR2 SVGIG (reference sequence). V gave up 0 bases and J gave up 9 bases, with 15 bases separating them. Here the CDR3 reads CAWSVAGDLGQYF. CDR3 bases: TGTGCCTGGAGTGTTGCAGGGGACCTTGGGCAGTACTTC.

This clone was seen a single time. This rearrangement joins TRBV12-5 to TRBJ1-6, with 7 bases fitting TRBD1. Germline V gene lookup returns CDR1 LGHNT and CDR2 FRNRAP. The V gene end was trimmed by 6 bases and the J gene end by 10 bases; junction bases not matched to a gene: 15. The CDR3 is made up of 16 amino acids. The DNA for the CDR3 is TGTGCTAGTGGCTCGCCCGACAGGGCCGCGGGCTCACCCCTCCACTTT. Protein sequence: CASGSPDRAAGSPLHF.

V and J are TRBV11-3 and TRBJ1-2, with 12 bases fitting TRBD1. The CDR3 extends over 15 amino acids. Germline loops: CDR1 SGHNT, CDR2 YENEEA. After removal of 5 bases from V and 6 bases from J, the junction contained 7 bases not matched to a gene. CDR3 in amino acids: CASSPGTGGKDGYTF. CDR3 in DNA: TGTGCCAGCAGCCCGGGGACAGGGGGCAAAGATGGCTACACCTTC. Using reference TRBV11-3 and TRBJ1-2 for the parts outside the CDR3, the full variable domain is EAGVVQSPRYKIIEKKQPVAFWCNPISGHNTLYWYLQNLGQGPELLIRYENEEAVDDSQLPKDRFSAERLKGVDSTLKIQPAELGDSAVYLCASSPGTGGKDGYTFGSGTRLTVV.

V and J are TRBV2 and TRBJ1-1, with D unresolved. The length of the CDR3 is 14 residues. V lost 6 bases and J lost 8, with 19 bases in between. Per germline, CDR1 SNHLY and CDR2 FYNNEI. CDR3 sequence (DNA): TGTGCCAGCAGCTTGAGGCGGCCGCCGGGGGAAGCTTTCTTT. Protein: CASSLRRPPGEAFF.

The CDR3 region has the DNA TGTGCCAGCAGTTACTCGCCGACAGGGGTTGGCGGGGAGCTGTTTTTT. This encodes CASSYSPTGVGGELFF. The chain joins TRBV6-2 or TRBV6-3 to TRBJ2-2, with 8 bases lining up with TRBD1. J lost 7 bases, V lost 0 bases, and 7 bases had no gene match. This CDR3 is 16 amino acids long. CDR1 and CDR2 (germline): MNHEY, SVGEGT.

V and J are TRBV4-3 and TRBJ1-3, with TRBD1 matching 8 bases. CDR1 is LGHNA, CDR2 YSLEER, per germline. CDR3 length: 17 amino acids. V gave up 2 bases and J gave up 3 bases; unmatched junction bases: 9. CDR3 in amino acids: CASSQSNQGAVGNTIYF. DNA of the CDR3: TGCGCCAGCAGCCAATCCAACCAGGGGGCCGTTGGAAACACCATATATTTT.

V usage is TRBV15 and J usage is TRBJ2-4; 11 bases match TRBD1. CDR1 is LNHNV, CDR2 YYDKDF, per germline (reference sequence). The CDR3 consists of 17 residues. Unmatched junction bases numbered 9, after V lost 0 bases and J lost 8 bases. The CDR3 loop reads CATSRDWTGGGLDIQYF. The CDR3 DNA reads TGTGCCACCAGCAGAGACTGGACAGGGGGCGGGTTGGACATTCAGTACTTC.

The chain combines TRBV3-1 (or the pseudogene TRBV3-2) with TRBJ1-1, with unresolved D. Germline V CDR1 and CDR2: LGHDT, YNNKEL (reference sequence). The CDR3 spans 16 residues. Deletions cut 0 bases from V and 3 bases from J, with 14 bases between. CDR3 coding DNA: TGTGCCAGCAGCCAAGATTCGGCGGGGTATTACACTGAAGCTTTCTTT. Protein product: CASSQDSAGYYTEAFF.

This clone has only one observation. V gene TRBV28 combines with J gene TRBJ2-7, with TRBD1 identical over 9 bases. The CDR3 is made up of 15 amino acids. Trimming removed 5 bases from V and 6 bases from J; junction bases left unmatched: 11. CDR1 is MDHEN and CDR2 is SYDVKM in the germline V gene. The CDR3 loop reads CASSQPGTGLGEQYF. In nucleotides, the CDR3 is TGTGCCAGCAGTCAACCCGGGACAGGGTTGGGCGAGCAGTACTTC.

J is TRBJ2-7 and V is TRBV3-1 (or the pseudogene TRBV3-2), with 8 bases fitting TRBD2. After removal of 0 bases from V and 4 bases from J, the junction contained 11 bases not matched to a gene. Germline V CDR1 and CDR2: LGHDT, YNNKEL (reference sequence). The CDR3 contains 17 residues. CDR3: CASSQDLSASGLYEQYF. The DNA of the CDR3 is TGTGCCAGCAGCCAAGATCTTTCGGCTAGCGGGTTATACGAGCAGTACTTC.

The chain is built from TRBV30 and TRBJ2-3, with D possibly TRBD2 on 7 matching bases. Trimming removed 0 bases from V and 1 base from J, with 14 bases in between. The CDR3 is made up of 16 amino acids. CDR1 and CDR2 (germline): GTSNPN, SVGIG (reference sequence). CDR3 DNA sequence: TGTGCCTGGAGTGTTCGGGACGGGGGGCGCACAGATACGCAGTATTTT. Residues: CAWSVRDGGRTDTQYF.

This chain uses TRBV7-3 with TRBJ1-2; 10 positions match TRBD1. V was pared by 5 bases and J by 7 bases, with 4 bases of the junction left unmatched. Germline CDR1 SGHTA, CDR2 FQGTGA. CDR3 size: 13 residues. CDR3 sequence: CASSLGQGGGYTF. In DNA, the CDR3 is TGTGCCAGCAGCCTCGGACAGGGGGGTGGCTACACCTTC.

CDR3 bases: TGCGCCAGCAGCTTGGCTGTAGGGCTAGCCGATGATGAGCAGTTCTTC. Protein product: CASSLAVGLADDEQFF. The chain carries TRBV5-1 and TRBJ2-1; possibly TRBD2 for D (5 bases). The germline CDR1 and CDR2 sequences are SGHRS and YFSETQ. CDR3 size: 16 residues. Trimming pared 0 bases from V and 8 bases from J, leaving 18 bases between.

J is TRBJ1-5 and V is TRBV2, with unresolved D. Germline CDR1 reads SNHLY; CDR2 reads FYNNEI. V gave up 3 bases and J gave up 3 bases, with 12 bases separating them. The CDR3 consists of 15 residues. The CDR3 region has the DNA TGTGCCAGCAGTGACGGTCCTGCCCCCAATCAGCCCCAGCATTTT. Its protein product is CASSDGPAPNQPQHF.

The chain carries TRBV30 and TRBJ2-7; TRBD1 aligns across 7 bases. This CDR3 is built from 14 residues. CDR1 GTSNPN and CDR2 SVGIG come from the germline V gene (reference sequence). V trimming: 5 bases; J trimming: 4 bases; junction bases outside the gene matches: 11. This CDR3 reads CAWESPGQHYEQYF. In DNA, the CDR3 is TGTGCCTGGGAGTCTCCGGGACAGCATTACGAGCAGTACTTC.

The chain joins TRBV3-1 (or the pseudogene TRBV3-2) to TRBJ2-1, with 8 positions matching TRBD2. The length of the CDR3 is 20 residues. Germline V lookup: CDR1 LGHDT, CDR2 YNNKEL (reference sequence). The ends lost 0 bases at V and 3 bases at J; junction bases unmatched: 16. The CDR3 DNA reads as TGTGCCAGCAGCCAAGATCCACGACAGCGGGGGACAACCGACTACAATGAGCAGTTCTTC. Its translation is CASSQDPRQRGTTDYNEQFF.

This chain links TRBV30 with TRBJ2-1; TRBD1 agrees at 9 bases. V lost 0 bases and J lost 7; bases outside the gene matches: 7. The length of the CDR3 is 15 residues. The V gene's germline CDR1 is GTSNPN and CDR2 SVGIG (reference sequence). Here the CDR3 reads CAWSVGQGNRNEQFF. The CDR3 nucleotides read TGTGCCTGGAGTGTCGGACAGGGGAATCGGAATGAGCAGTTCTTC.

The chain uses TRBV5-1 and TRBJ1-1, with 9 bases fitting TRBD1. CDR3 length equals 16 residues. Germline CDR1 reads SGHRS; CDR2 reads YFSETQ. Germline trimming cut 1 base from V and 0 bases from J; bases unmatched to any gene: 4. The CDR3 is CASSLPWDRVNTEAFF. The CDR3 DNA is TGCGCCAGCAGCTTGCCCTGGGACAGGGTGAACACTGAAGCTTTCTTT.